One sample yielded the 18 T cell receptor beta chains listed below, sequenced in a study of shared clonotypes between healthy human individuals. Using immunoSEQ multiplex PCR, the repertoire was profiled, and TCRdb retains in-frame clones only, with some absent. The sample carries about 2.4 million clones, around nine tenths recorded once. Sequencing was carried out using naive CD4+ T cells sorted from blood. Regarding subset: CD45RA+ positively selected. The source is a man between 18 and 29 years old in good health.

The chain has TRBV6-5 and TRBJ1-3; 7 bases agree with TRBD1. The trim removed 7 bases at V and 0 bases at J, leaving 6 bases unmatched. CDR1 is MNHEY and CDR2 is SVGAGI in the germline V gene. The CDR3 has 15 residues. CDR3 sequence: CASTAGGISGNTIYF. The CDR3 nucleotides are TGTGCCAGCACCGCAGGGGGAATCTCTGGAAACACCATATATTTT.

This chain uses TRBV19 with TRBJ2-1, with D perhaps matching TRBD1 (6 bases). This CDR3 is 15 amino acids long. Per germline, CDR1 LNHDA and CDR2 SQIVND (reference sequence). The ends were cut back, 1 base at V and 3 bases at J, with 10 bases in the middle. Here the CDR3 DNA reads TGTGCCAGTAGTATAGGGACAGATCACTACAATGAGCAGTTCTTC. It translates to CASSIGTDHYNEQFF. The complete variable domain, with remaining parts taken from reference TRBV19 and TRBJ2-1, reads DGGITQSPKYLFRKEGQNVTLSCEQNLNHDAMYWYRQDPGQGLRLIYYSQIVNDFQKGDIAEGYSVSREKKESFPLTVTSAQKNPTAFYLCASSIGTDHYNEQFFGPGTRLTVL.

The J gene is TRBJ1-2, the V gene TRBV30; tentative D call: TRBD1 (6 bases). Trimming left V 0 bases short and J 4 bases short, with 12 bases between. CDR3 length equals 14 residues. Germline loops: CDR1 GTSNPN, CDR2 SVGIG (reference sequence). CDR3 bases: TGTGCCTGGAGTGTACTGGGACAAAGCTATGGCTACACCTTC. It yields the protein CAWSVLGQSYGYTF.

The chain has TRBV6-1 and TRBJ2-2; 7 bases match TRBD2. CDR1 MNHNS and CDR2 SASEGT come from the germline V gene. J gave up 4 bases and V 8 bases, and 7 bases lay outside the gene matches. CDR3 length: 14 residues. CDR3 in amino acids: CASAAGPITGELFF. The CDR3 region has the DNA TGTGCCAGCGCAGCGGGGCCGATCACCGGGGAGCTGTTTTTT.

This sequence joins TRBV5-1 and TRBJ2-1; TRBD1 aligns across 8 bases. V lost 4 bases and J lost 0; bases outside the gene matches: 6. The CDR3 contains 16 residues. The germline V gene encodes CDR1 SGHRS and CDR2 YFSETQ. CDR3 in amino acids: CASSGQGQVSYNEQFF. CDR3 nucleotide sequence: TGCGCCAGCAGCGGGCAGGGACAGGTCTCCTACAATGAGCAGTTCTTC.

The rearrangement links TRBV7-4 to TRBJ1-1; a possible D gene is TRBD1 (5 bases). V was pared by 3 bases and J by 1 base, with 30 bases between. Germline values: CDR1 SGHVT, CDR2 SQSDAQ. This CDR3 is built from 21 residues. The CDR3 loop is CASSFTPMTVTQGVRNTEAFF. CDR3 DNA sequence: TGTGCCAGCAGCTTTACCCCCATGACAGTCACCCAGGGTGTAAGGAACACTGAAGCTTTCTTT.

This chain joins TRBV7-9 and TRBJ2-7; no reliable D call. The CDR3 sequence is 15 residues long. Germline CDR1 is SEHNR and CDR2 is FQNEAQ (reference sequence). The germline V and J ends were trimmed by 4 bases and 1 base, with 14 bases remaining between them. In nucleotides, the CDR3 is TGTGCCAGCAGCTCGACGACGGAATCTTCCTACGAGCAGTACTTC. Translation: CASSSTTESSYEQYF.

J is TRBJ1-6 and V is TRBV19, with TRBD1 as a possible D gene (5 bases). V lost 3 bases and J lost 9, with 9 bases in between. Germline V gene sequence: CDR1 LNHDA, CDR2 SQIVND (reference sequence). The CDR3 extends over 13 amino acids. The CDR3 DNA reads TGTGCCAGTAGTATTGGGGGAAGTTCACCCCTCCACTTT. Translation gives CASSIGGSSPLHF.

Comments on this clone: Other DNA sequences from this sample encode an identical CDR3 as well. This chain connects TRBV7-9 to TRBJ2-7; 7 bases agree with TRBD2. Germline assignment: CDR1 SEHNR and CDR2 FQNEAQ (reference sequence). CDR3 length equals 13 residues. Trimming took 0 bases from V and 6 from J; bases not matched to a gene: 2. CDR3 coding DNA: TGTGCCAGCAGCTTAGCGGGAGGGGCCGAGCAGTACTTC. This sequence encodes CASSLAGGAEQYF.

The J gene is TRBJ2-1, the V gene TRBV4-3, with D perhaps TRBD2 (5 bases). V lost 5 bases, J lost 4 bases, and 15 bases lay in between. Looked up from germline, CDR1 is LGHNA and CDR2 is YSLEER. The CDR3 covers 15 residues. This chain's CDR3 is CASSIRESLYNEQFF. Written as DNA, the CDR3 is TGCGCCAGCAGCATCCGGGAATCCCTATACAATGAGCAGTTCTTC.

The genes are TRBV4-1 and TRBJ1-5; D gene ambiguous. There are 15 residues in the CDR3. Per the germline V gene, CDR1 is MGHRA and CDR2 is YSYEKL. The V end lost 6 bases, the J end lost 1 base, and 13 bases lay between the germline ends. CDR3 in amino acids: CASRRQDGSNQPQHF. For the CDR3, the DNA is TGCGCCAGCAGGCGCCAGGACGGGAGCAATCAGCCCCAGCATTTT.

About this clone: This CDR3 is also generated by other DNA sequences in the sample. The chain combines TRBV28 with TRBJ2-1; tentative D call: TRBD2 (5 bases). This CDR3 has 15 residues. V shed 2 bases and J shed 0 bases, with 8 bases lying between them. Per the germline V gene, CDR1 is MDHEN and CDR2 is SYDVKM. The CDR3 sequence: CASSLPGSSYNEQFF. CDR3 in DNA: TGTGCCAGCAGTTTACCGGGGAGCTCCTACAATGAGCAGTTCTTC.

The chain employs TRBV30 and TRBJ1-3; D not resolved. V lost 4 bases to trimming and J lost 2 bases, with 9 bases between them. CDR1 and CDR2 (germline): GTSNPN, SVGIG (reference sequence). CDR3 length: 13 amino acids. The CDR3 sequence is CAWKLGPGNTIYF. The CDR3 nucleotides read TGTGCCTGGAAGCTAGGGCCTGGAAACACCATATATTTT.

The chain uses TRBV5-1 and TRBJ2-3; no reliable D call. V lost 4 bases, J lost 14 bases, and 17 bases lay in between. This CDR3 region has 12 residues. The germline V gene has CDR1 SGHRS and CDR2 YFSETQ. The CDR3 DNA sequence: TGCGCCAGCAGCCCCAGACTTGATGAAGGGTATTTT. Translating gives CASSPRLDEGYF. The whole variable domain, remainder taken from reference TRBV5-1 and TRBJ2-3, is KAGVTQTPRYLIKTRGQQVTLSCSPISGHRSVSWYQQTPGQGLQFLFEYFSETQRNKGNFPGRFSGRQFSNSRSEMNVSTLELGDSALYLCASSPRLDEGYFGPGTRLTVL.

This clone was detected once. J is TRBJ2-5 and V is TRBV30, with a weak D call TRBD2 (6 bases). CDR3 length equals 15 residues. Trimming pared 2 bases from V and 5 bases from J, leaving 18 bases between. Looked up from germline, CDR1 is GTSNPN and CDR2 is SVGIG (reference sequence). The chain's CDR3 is CAWSKGGGAGETQYF. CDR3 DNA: TGTGCCTGGAGTAAAGGAGGAGGGGCCGGGGAGACCCAGTACTTC.

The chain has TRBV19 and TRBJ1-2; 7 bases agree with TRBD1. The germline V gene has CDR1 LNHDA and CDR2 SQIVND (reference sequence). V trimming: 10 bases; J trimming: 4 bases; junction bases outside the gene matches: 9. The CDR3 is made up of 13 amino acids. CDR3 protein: CATRTGQFYGYTF. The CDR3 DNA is TGTGCCACCCGGACAGGACAGTTCTATGGCTACACCTTC.

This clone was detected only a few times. DNA of the CDR3: TGTGCCAGCAGGAAGGCTAACTATGAAAAACTGTTTTTT. Translated, it gives CASRKANYEKLFF. The chain is built from TRBV14 and TRBJ1-4, with D unclear. CDR1 is SGHDN and CDR2 is FVKESK in the germline V gene. This CDR3 contains 13 residues. Trimming took off 6 bases at V and 6 bases at J, with 11 bases between the two ends.

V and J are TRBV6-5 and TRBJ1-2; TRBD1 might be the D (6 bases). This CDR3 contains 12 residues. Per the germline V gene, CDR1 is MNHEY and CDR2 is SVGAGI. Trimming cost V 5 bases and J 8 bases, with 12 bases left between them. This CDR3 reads CASSTPGQGYTF. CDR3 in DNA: TGTGCCAGCAGTACCCCTGGACAGGGCTACACCTTC.